This T cell receptor beta chain appears in the sequencing data of a study of blood T cell repertoires in COVID-19. Sequencing used immunoSEQ multiplex PCR; TCRdb keeps in-frame clones, though not all of them. This sample yields 390,000 or so clones, of which around 90% are seen a single time; about 7% belongs to the top ten. The CDR3 sequence is 16 residues long. After removal of 3 bases from V and 2 bases from J, the junction contained 8 bases not matched to a gene. CDR1 is SQVTM, CDR2 ANQGSEA, per germline. This clone was detected only a few times. The gene calls are TRBV29-1 and TRBJ2-7; TRBD2 matches at 12 bases. The clonotype comes from a man between 18 and 29 years old with active or convalescent COVID-19. The sequenced material came from peripheral blood. CDR3 nucleotides: TGCAGCGTTGAGGGCCGTCTAGCGGGAGGGACCTACGAGCAGTACTTC. It is translated as CSVEGRLAGGTYEQYF.